The clone carrying this T cell receptor (beta chain) has a count of ten or more. The sample belongs to a study of blood T cells in healthy people across ages. Sample-barcoded 5' priming and a J-beta primer mix drove a second PCR of 7 to 11 cycles. MiXCR, applied by TCRdb to the 5' RACE reads, yields one record per CDR3 protein. The sample has roughly 680,000 distinct CDR3 sequences, approximately 21% seen once; the top ten hold approximately 3.6%. V was clipped by 8 bases and J by 1 base, with 9 bases between them. From germline, CDR1 is KGHDR and CDR2 SFDVKD. The CDR3 is made up of 13 amino acids. The receptor was derived from a man between 65 and 85 years old in good health. The chain is built from TRBV24-1 and TRBJ2-3; the D is unclear. What was sequenced was blood. The CDR3 sequence is CATTSEGTDTQYF. CDR3 in DNA: TGTGCCACCACCTCAGAAGGCACAGATACGCAGTATTTT.